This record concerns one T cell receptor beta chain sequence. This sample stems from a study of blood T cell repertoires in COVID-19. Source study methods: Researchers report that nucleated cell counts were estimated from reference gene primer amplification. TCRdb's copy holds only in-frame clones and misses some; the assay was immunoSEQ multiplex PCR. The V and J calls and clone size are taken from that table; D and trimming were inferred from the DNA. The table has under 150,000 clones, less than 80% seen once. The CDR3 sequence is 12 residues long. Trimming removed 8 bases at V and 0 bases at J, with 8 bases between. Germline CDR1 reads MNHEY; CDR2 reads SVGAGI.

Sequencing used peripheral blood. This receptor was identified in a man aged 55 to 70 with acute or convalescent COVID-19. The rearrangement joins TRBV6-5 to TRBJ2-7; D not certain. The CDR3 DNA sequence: TGTGCCAGCGCTAAGAGCTCCTACGAGCAGTACTTC. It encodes CASAKSSYEQYF.